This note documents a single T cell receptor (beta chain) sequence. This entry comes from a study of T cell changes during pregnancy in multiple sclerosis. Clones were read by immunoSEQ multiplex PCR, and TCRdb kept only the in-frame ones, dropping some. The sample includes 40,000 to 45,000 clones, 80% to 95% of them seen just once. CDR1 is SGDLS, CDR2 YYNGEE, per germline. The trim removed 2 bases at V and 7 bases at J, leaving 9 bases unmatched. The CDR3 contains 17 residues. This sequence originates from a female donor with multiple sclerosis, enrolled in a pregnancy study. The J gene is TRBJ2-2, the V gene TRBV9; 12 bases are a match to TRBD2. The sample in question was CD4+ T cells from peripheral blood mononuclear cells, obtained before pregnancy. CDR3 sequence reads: CASSVRVTSGRNGELFF. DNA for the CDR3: TGTGCCAGCAGCGTTCGGGTTACTAGCGGGAGGAACGGGGAGCTGTTTTTT.